One sample yielded the 3 T cell receptor beta chains listed below, sequenced in a study of shared clonotypes between healthy human individuals. The method was immunoSEQ multiplex PCR; TCRdb's version includes in-frame clones alone and lacks a portion of them. The sample lists about 1.9 million clones, 80% to 95% occurring once. Naive CD8 cells comprised CD45RO-negative, CCR7-positively selected cells, excluding terminally differentiated effector memory CD45RA+ cells. The source material was naive CD8+ T cells from PBMCs. The receptor set was obtained from a man aged 18-30 years in good health. Some clones in this sample may be carry-over from other donors' samples.

The chain links TRBV6-1 to TRBJ2-1; TRBD1 matches 7 bases. This CDR3 region has 16 residues. After removal of 2 bases from V and 4 bases from J, the junction contained 8 bases not matched to a gene. Germline V gene sequence: CDR1 MNHNS, CDR2 SASEGT. The CDR3 spells CASSERWGTAYNEQFF. As DNA, the CDR3 is TGTGCCAGCAGTGAAAGGTGGGGGACAGCTTACAATGAGCAGTTCTTC.

The V call is TRBV7-8, the J call TRBJ2-1; 8 bases are shared with TRBD2. CDR1 SGHVS and CDR2 FQNEAQ come from the germline V gene. This CDR3 has 15 residues. The V and J ends lost 5 bases and 1 base, in that order; junction bases with no gene match: 4. As DNA, the CDR3 is TGTGCCAGCAGCCACGCGGGGGGTTCCTACAATGAGCAGTTCTTC. Translated: CASSHAGGSYNEQFF.

CDR3 nucleotide sequence: TGTGCCAGCAAAGGCAGGGGGCAAGAGACCCAGTACTTC. Translated: CASKGRGQETQYF. The chain has TRBV11-2 and TRBJ2-5; TRBD1 aligns across 7 bases. CDR1 is SGHAT, CDR2 FQNNGV, per germline. The CDR3 covers 13 residues. The J segment lost 2 bases and the V segment lost 7 bases, leaving 4 bases of the junction unmatched.